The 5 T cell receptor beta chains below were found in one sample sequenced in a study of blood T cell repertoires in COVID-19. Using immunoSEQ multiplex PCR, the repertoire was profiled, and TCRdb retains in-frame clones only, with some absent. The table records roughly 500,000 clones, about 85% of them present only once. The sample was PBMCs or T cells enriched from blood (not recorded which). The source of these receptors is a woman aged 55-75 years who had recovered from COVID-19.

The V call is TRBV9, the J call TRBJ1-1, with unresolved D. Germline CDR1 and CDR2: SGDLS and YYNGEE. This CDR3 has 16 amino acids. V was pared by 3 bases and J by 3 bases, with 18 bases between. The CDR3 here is CASSGGLRQEDTEAFF. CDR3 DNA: TGTGCCAGCAGCGGAGGGCTTAGGCAGGAGGACACTGAAGCTTTCTTT.

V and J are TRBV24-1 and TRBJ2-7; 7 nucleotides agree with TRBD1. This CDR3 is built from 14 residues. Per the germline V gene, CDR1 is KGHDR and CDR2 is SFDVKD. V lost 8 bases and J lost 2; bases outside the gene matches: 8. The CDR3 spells CATKDRPPAYEQYV. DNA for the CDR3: TGTGCCACCAAGGACAGGCCGCCCGCCTACGAGCAGTACGTC.

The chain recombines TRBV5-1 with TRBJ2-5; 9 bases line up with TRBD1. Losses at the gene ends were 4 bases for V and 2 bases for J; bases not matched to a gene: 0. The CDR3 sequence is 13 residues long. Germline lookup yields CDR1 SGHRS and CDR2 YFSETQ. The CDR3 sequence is CASSGTGQETQYF. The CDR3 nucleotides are TGCGCCAGCAGCGGGACAGGGCAAGAGACCCAGTACTTC.

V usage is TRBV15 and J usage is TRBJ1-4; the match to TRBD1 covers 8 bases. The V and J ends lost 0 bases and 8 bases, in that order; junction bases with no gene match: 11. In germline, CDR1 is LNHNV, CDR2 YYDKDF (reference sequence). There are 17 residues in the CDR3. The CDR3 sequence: CATSRDFAAGGAEKLFF. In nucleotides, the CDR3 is TGTGCCACCAGCAGAGATTTTGCAGCAGGGGGCGCGGAAAAACTGTTTTTT.

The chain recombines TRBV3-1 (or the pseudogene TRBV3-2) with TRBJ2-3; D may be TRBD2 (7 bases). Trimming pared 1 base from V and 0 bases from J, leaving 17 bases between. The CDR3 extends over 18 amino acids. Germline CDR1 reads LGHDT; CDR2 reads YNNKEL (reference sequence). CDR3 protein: CASSQGGGQPYSTDTQYF. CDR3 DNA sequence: TGTGCCAGCAGCCAAGGGGGGGGACAACCCTATAGCACAGATACGCAGTATTTT.